These 24 T cell receptor beta chains were sequenced from one sample in a study of blood T cell repertoires in COVID-19. Data came from immunoSEQ multiplex PCR; TCRdb stores just in-frame clones and leaves some out. The repertoire holds 210,000 or so clones, about 85% seen once, with 10% to 14% in the top ten. The source material was PBMCs or T cells enriched from blood (not recorded which). All receptors come from a man between 25 and 39 years old who had recovered from COVID-19.

The chain recombines TRBV28 with TRBJ1-5; D is unclear. Germline CDR1 MDHEN, CDR2 SYDVKM. Trimming pared 8 bases from V and 6 bases from J, leaving 17 bases between. The CDR3 runs to 14 residues. The CDR3 nucleotides are TGTGCCAGCCGCAGTGAATTAGAGGGTCAGCCCCAGCATTTT. Translating it yields CASRSELEGQPQHF.

The CDR3 protein is CATLRQGGNTIYF. CDR3 DNA sequence: TGTGCCACCCTTAGACAGGGCGGAAACACCATATATTTT. The chain uses TRBV15 and TRBJ1-3; 7 bases are a match to TRBD1. The V gene end was trimmed by 8 bases and the J gene end by 4 bases; junction bases not matched to a gene: 5. CDR3 length: 13 residues. The germline CDR1 and CDR2 sequences are LNHNV and YYDKDF (reference sequence).

For this clone: A read error may account for a junction end that differs from germline. J is TRBJ2-7 and V is TRBV2; D is perhaps TRBD2 (6 bases). CDR1 is SNHLY and CDR2 is FYNNEI in the germline V gene. The CDR3 runs 15 residues. This CDR3 is CASRRTTLSSHEQYF. The CDR3 DNA follows: TGTGCCAGCAGGAGGACTACTCTCTCCTCCCACGAGCAGTACTTC.

The chain is built from TRBV24-1 and TRBJ2-3, with D perhaps TRBD2 (6 bases). Germline V gene lookup returns CDR1 KGHDR and CDR2 SFDVKD. Trimming pared 6 bases from V and 5 bases from J, leaving 17 bases between. The CDR3 runs 15 residues. CDR3 bases: TGTGCCACCAGTTCTTCGGTACTAGCCATAGATACGCAGTATTTT. Translation gives CATSSSVLAIDTQYF.

The CDR3 protein is CASSPPLAGENNHEQYF. The DNA of the CDR3 is TGTGCCAGCTCACCACCTCTAGCGGGAGAGAATAACCACGAGCAGTACTTC. The J gene is TRBJ2-7, the V gene TRBV18, with 10 bases identical to TRBD2. The CDR3 extends over 17 amino acids. Germline trimming cut 0 bases from V and 5 bases from J; bases unmatched to any gene: 10. The germline V gene has CDR1 KGHSH and CDR2 LQKENI.

This clone is a singleton in its sample. The V gene is TRBV5-1, the J gene TRBJ2-1, with D possibly TRBD2 on 5 matching bases. This CDR3 comprises 14 residues. The germline V and J ends were trimmed by 2 bases and 4 bases, with 10 bases remaining between them. From germline, CDR1 is SGHRS and CDR2 YFSETQ. The CDR3 coding sequence is TGCGCCAGCAGCTTAAAAGACTATTACAATGAGCAGTTCTTC. Amino acid sequence: CASSLKDYYNEQFF.

This clone was detected once. The J gene is TRBJ1-5, the V gene TRBV7-9; TRBD1 might be the D (5 bases). Germline CDR1 is SEHNR and CDR2 is FQNEAQ (reference sequence). The CDR3 extends over 12 amino acids. The V end lost 2 bases, the J end lost 6 bases, and 5 bases lay between the germline ends. The CDR3 loop reads CASSLQGQPQHF. CDR3 sequence (DNA): TGTGCCAGCAGCTTACAGGGTCAGCCCCAGCATTTT.

The CDR3 loop reads CASSQGLAGGYEQYF. CDR3 DNA: TGTGCCAGCAGCCAAGGCTTAGCGGGAGGTTACGAGCAGTACTTC. V usage is TRBV4-2 and J usage is TRBJ2-7, with TRBD2 matching over 10 bases. The CDR3 contains 15 residues. The junction had 4 bases not matched to a gene; V was cut back by 1 base and J by 4 bases. The germline V gene encodes CDR1 LGHNA and CDR2 YNFKEQ.

As DNA, the CDR3 is TGTGCCAGCAGCCCGGAGCGCCCGAGTAGGGGCTACACCTTC. Its protein is CASSPERPSRGYTF. The V call is TRBV7-8, the J call TRBJ1-2; D call uncertain. The CDR3 loop spans 14 amino acids. V lost 5 bases, J lost 8 bases, and 18 bases lay in between. Germline V lookup: CDR1 SGHVS, CDR2 FQNEAQ. Full variable domain (missing parts from reference TRBV7-8 and TRBJ1-2): GAGVSQSPRYKVAKRGQDVALRCDPISGHVSLFWYQQALGQGPEFLTYFQNEAQLDKSGLPSDRFFAERPEGSVSTLKIQRTQQEDSAVYLCASSPERPSRGYTFGSGTRLTVV.

This clone turned up a few times. This chain joins TRBV29-1 and TRBJ1-1, with TRBD1 matching over 7 bases. Trimming at V came to 8 bases and at J to 1 base, leaving 10 bases not matched to a gene. CDR1 is SQVTM and CDR2 is ANQGSEA in the germline V gene. The CDR3 extends over 14 amino acids. The CDR3 bases are TGCAGCCTACTCCCGGGACAGCAGAACACTGAAGCTTTCTTT. It encodes CSLLPGQQNTEAFF.

The chain combines TRBV7-9 with TRBJ2-3, with D possibly matching TRBD1 (6 bases). This CDR3 region has 15 residues. Germline CDR1 and CDR2: SEHNR and FQNEAQ (reference sequence). Trimming took 3 bases from V and 6 from J, leaving 16 bases between them. CDR3 amino acids: CASSLVRGPKDTQYF. For the CDR3, the DNA is TGTGCCAGCAGCTTGGTCAGGGGCCCTAAGGATACGCAGTATTTT.

The chain combines TRBV9 with TRBJ1-6; maybe TRBD1 (5 bases). This CDR3 is built from 14 residues. V lost 5 bases to trimming and J lost 9 bases, with 15 bases between them. CDR1 SGDLS and CDR2 YYNGEE come from the germline V gene. CDR3 nucleotide sequence: TGTGCCAGCAGTCTTCAGGGTACGGGTTCACCCCTCCACTTT. Translated, it gives CASSLQGTGSPLHF.

The genes are TRBV9 and TRBJ2-7, with 9 bases identical to TRBD1. Looked up from germline, CDR1 is SGDLS and CDR2 is YYNGEE. The CDR3 is 15 amino acids. The ends lost 0 bases at V and 8 bases at J; junction bases unmatched: 9. DNA for the CDR3: TGTGCCAGCAGCGTAGGGACAGGGGCCAGTATTAAGCAGTACTTC. Protein sequence: CASSVGTGASIKQYF.

This chain joins TRBV7-2 and TRBJ1-2; D perhaps matches TRBD1 (6 bases). CDR1 SGHTA and CDR2 FQGNSA come from the germline V gene. V lost 0 bases and J lost 6, with 17 bases in between. CDR3 length: 16 residues. CDR3 bases: TGTGCCAGCAGCTTAGCGTCGTATGGGGGCCAGAATGGCTACACCTTC. Protein product: CASSLASYGGQNGYTF.

The chain is built from TRBV10-3 and TRBJ2-3; 8 nucleotides match TRBD2. The CDR3 loop spans 14 amino acids. The germline gives CDR1 ENHRY, CDR2 SYGVKD. Germline trimming cut 4 bases from V and 5 bases from J; bases unmatched to any gene: 5. This chain's CDR3 is CAISVGGAEDTQYF. CDR3 bases: TGTGCCATCAGTGTCGGGGGGGCGGAAGATACGCAGTATTTT.

The chain is built from TRBV7-9 and TRBJ1-6; 10 nucleotides match TRBD1. Unmatched junction bases numbered 6, after V lost 5 bases and J lost 2 bases. This CDR3 has 17 amino acids. The germline V gene encodes CDR1 SEHNR and CDR2 FQNEAQ (reference sequence). CDR3 amino acids: CASSPGTGDTYNSPLHF. In DNA form, the CDR3 reads TGTGCCAGCAGCCCGGGGACAGGGGATACCTATAATTCACCCCTCCACTTT. The whole variable domain, filled in from reference TRBV7-9 and TRBJ1-6, reads DTGVSQNPRHKITKRGQNVTFRCDPISEHNRLYWYRQTLGQGPEFLTYFQNEAQLEKSRLLSDRFSAERPKGSFSTLEIQRTEQGDSAMYLCASSPGTGDTYNSPLHFGNGTRLTVT.

The chain carries TRBV5-1 and TRBJ1-3, with D possibly matching TRBD1 (6 bases). CDR3 length: 15 residues. The germline V gene has CDR1 SGHRS and CDR2 YFSETQ. Trimming shortened V by 0 bases and J by 2 bases, and 9 bases separated the two germline ends. CDR3 loop: CASSLDRDPGNTIYF. CDR3 bases: TGCGCCAGCAGCTTGGACAGGGACCCTGGAAACACCATATATTTT.

The chain is built from TRBV19 and TRBJ2-7, with TRBD2 matching 7 bases. V was pared by 3 bases and J by 3 bases, with 2 bases of the junction left unmatched. The CDR3 totals 13 residues. Per germline, CDR1 LNHDA and CDR2 SQIVND (reference sequence). CDR3 sequence reads: CASSIREGYEQYF. The DNA of the CDR3 is TGTGCCAGTAGTATCAGGGAGGGCTACGAGCAGTACTTC.

CDR3 protein: CASSIVGGSSYEQYF. The CDR3 DNA follows: TGTGCCAGTAGTATCGTAGGGGGCAGCTCCTACGAGCAGTACTTC. J is TRBJ2-7 and V is TRBV19; 7 positions match TRBD1. The V and J ends lost 3 bases and 0 bases, in that order; junction bases with no gene match: 5. CDR3 length equals 15 residues. Germline CDR1 and CDR2: LNHDA and SQIVND (reference sequence).

The count of this clone is one. The genes are TRBV7-2 and TRBJ2-3; D gene uncertain. This CDR3 contains 13 residues. The V gene's germline CDR1 is SGHTA and CDR2 FQGNSA. The V end lost 3 bases, the J end lost 0 bases, and 4 bases lay between the germline ends. This chain's CDR3 is CASSFSSTDTQYF. Written as DNA, the CDR3 is TGTGCCAGCAGCTTCTCGAGCACAGATACGCAGTATTTT. Combining the CDR3 with reference TRBV7-2 and TRBJ2-3 gives the whole variable domain GAGVSQSPSNKVTEKGKDVELRCDPISGHTALYWYRQSLGQGLEFLIYFQGNSAPDKSGLPSDRFSAERTGGSVSTLTIQRTQQEDSAVYLCASSFSSTDTQYFGPGTRLTVL.

The chain combines TRBV5-6 with TRBJ1-6, with TRBD1 identical over 10 bases. Germline CDR1 and CDR2: SGHDT and YYEEEE. There are 15 residues in the CDR3. After removal of 4 bases from V and 7 bases from J, the junction contained 5 bases not matched to a gene. The CDR3 nucleotides are TGTGCCAGCAGCCTCTGGACAGGGGGAAATTCACCCCTCCACTTT. Encoded protein: CASSLWTGGNSPLHF.

The chain employs TRBV9 and TRBJ1-6, with 9 bases aligning to TRBD1. After removal of 3 bases from V and 10 bases from J, the junction contained 5 bases not matched to a gene. CDR3 length: 14 residues. The V gene's germline CDR1 is SGDLS and CDR2 YYNGEE. The CDR3 coding sequence is TGTGCCAGCAGCGCGGACAGGGGCTCCTCACCCCTCCACTTT. As protein: CASSADRGSSPLHF.

This rearrangement joins TRBV19 to TRBJ2-7; 8 positions match TRBD1. CDR3 size: 17 residues. The V segment lost 4 bases and the J segment 4 bases; nucleotides outside the gene matches: 15. The germline V gene encodes CDR1 LNHDA and CDR2 SQIVND (reference sequence). CDR3 sequence: CASSKDATGGKGYEQYF. The CDR3 DNA follows: TGTGCCAGTAGTAAAGACGCTACAGGGGGTAAGGGTTACGAGCAGTACTTC.

This clone appeared once. The gene calls are TRBV18 and TRBJ1-1, with unresolved D. The CDR3 loop spans 12 amino acids. Per the germline V gene, CDR1 is KGHSH and CDR2 is LQKENI. Trimming removed 1 base at V and 3 bases at J, with 3 bases between. CDR3: CASSPRDTEAFF. DNA for the CDR3: TGTGCCAGCTCACCACGAGACACTGAAGCTTTCTTT.